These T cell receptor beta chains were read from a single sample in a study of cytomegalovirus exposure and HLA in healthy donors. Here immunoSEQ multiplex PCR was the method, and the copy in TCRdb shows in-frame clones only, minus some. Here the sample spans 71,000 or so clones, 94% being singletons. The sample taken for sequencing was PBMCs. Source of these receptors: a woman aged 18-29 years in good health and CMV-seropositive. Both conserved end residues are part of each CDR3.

CDR3: CASSLRTSGAAETQYF
V: TRBV7-2
J: TRBJ2-5

CDR3: CARSLPYDRAENTEAFF
V: TRBV5-3
J: TRBJ1-1

CDR3: CASSPGRTGAGSRNQPQHF
V: TRBV7-3
J: TRBJ1-5

CDR3: CASGLTSEGNTIYF
V: TRBV12-5
J: TRBJ1-3

CDR3: CASSFSGGAYEQYF
V: TRBV11-3
J: TRBJ2-7

CDR3: CASSPRMNTEAFF
V: TRBV7-9
J: TRBJ1-1

CDR3: CASSEQGSGETQYF
V: TRBV2
J: TRBJ2-5

CDR3: CASSLYGTGVAGELFF
V: TRBV7-2
J: TRBJ2-2

CDR3: CAWTRRTAWGETQYF
V: TRBV30
J: TRBJ2-5

CDR3: CASSEGVAPYEQYF
V: TRBV2
J: TRBJ2-7

CDR3: CASSYLSASYEQYF
V: TRBV6-6
J: TRBJ2-7

CDR3: CASSLDNRGATGYTF
V: TRBV7-2
J: TRBJ1-2

CDR3: CAISEGRQLEAFF
V: TRBV10-3
J: TRBJ1-1

CDR3: CASSFGDRETDTQYF
V: TRBV5-4
J: TRBJ2-3

CDR3: CASSDEQGGADTQYF
V: TRBV2
J: TRBJ2-3

CDR3: CASRLPGDGNTIYF
V: TRBV28
J: TRBJ1-3

CDR3: CASSPRPAEPYNEQFF
V: TRBV4-2
J: TRBJ2-1

CDR3: CSGKQGIGRAEAFF
V: TRBV29-1
J: TRBJ1-1

CDR3: CASSWAGGSYEQYF
V: TRBV6-5
J: TRBJ2-7

CDR3: CASSQTGNYGYTF
V: TRBV2
J: TRBJ1-2

CDR3: CASSQEFLTALNTGELFF
V: TRBV4-3
J: TRBJ2-2

CDR3: CASRPNYGTGVHEQYF
V: TRBV28
J: TRBJ2-7

CDR3: CASTRGGEGGADTQYF
V: TRBV5-4
J: TRBJ2-3

CDR3: CASSDSNAASTDTQYF
V: TRBV6-4
J: TRBJ2-3